This paragraph covers one T cell receptor beta chain sequence. No antigen is known for it. The sample holds no much larger clone one base away, and base qualities are not on file. The data are from a study of Ad26.COV2.S vaccination and SARS-CoV-2 variants (dated by TCRdb to the early 2020s). With respect to the entire study: Donors in the vaccine arm were drawn from COV1001, a multicentre, randomized, double-blind, placebo-controlled phase I-IIa trial testing Ad26.COV2.S in healthy adults. Ad26.COV2.S was given intramuscularly at 5x10^10 or 1x10^11 viral particles, as a single shot or as two shots 56 days apart. Sequencing of the TCRbeta repertoire served to evaluate the specificity and breadth of SARS-CoV-2-reactive T cell receptors following Ad26.COV2.S vaccination. The TCR-sequenced set comprised roughly 30 samples: about 19 Ad26.COV2.S vaccine recipients, 5 placebo recipients and 8 SARS-CoV-2 convalescent individuals. Participants in the trial were split at random into five groups of five each, receiving low-dose or high-dose Ad26.COV2.S once or twice, or else placebo on both occasions. Blinding of investigators to trial group allocation was maintained during experiments and outcome assessment. Study-level results and caveats: Vaccine and placebo recipients had comparable non-spike TCR breadth, which fits with the vaccine containing only spike. After vaccination, substantial breadth of spike-specific CD8+ and CD4+ T cell responses was reported. The study lacked the statistical power to compare responses across vaccine doses or regimens. Higher spike-specific TCR breadth was observed in Ad26.COV2.S recipients than in placebo recipients (P = 0.0014). The authors noted that total T cell responses may have been underestimated by the TCR breadth and depth analyses.

The immunoSEQ Assay was the method used to sequence TCRbeta CDR3 regions. After extraction, genomic DNA underwent amplification by bias-controlled multiplex PCR, followed by high-throughput sequencing. The authors processed their data as follows. To quantify the absolute abundance of every unique TCRbeta CDR3 region, sequences were collapsed and filtered. T cell fraction was estimated by normalization of TCRbeta template counts to usable DNA, with usable DNA being measured through amplification of reference genes present in all nucleated cells. Repertoire TCRs were annotated as SARS-CoV-2-specific by exact matching of V gene, CDR3 amino acid sequence and J gene to a known reactive TCR set. The reference SARS-CoV-2 TCR set was derived from MIRA and filtered for enrichment in COVID-19-positive ImmuneCODE repertoires, a step that removed public or cross-reactive TCRs. Using the MIRA antigens, annotated TCRs were further analysed by specific ORF or by position within an ORF. Depth was the summed frequency of annotated unique rearrangements, while breadth was defined as annotated unique rearrangements over total unique productive rearrangements. Two-sided Wilcoxon rank-sum tests were applied when comparing TCR breadth between groups. TCRdb re-hosts the immuneACCESS table, in-frame sequences only. Its copies lack some clones; in the studies checked, an unresolved V gene accounts for under half of them, and the cause for the rest is not known. The V and J calls and clone size are taken from that table; D and trimming were inferred from the DNA. The sample contains hundreds of thousands of clones, 80% to 95% of them found a single time. 12% of the sample is held by the ten biggest clonotypes.

The sample's treatment or condition label is to be understood as: roughly 20 received Ad26.COV2.S at low or high dose, single or two shots; 5 received placebo; per-sample allocation not given. Repertoires of vaccine and placebo recipients were sequenced from samples taken on day 63 after the first injection. Between 29 July and 7 August 2020, Cohort 1b enrolled some 25 adults aged 18-55 years at one site in Boston, USA. As a vaccine, Ad26.COV2.S was a replication-incompetent adenovirus type 26 vector that expressed a prefusion-stabilized SARS-CoV-2 spike protein derived from the original Wuhan strain. Spanning cysteine to phenylalanine, the CDR3 consists of 14 amino acids. CDR3 DNA only is kept here, 42 bases in frame from base 1. Between the V and J ends, shortened by 9 bases and 0 bases respectively, the junction contains 12 bases. CDR1 and CDR2 are drawn from the germline V gene (reference sequence): LNHDA, SQIVND.

The chain uses TRBV19 and TRBJ1-3; the D gene is unclear. The sample in question was peripheral blood, obtained in a trial of Ad26.COV2.S vaccine versus placebo. The receptor was derived from a person aged 18-60 years who received the Ad26.COV2.S COVID-19 vaccine or a placebo. The CDR3 has the sequence CASSKQYSGNTIYF. The nucleotide sequence reads as follows: TGTGCCAGCAGCAAGCAGTACTCTGGAAACACCATATATTTT.